The 13 T cell receptor beta chains below all came from one sample that was sequenced in a study of blood T cell repertoires in COVID-19 (dated by TCRdb to 2018 to 2020). Library creation used the immunoSEQ multiplex PCR assay. TCRdb limited this immuneACCESS table to in-frame rearrangements with V and J called. A share of clones is missing; checked studies link under half to unresolved V genes, and the rest is unexplained. This sample has 30,000 to 40,000 clones in its table, and around 86% of those were observed once. 5.5% of the sample is taken by the ten largest. Material for sequencing was peripheral blood. These TCRs come from a woman aged 80 or older with active or convalescent COVID-19.

V is TRBV29-1 and J is TRBJ1-1; 10 nucleotides line up with TRBD1. After removal of 6 bases from V and 5 bases from J, the junction contained 6 bases not matched to a gene. Germline V gene lookup returns CDR1 SQVTM and CDR2 ANQGSEA. This CDR3 comprises 13 residues. This CDR3 is CSVRTGGGTEAFF. In DNA, the CDR3 is TGCAGCGTCCGGACAGGGGGGGGGACTGAAGCTTTCTTT.

The rearrangement links TRBV18 to TRBJ1-1; D possibly corresponds to TRBD1 (6 bases). The CDR3 extends over 13 amino acids. Deletions cut 5 bases from V and 4 bases from J, with 11 bases between. In germline, CDR1 is KGHSH, CDR2 LQKENI. CDR3 nucleotide sequence: TGTGCCAGCTCAGCCGGGGGGGCCACTGAAGCTTTCTTT. Protein sequence: CASSAGGATEAFF.

This chain uses TRBV25-1 with TRBJ2-7; maybe TRBD2 (6 bases). The CDR3 length is 14 residues. Between the trimmed V and J ends, which lost 2 bases and 0 bases, there was a span of 8 bases. The V gene's germline CDR1 is MGHDK and CDR2 SYGVNS. Here the CDR3 reads CASSEVGGSYEQYF. CDR3 nucleotide sequence: TGTGCCAGCAGTGAAGTGGGGGGCTCCTACGAGCAGTACTTC.

The chain links TRBV9 to TRBJ2-1, with 13 bases lining up with TRBD2. This CDR3 is 15 amino acids long. Germline V CDR1 and CDR2: SGDLS, YYNGEE. Trimming took 4 bases from V and 10 from J; bases not matched to a gene: 8. The DNA for the CDR3 is TGTGCCAGCAGCTTTAGGACTAGCGGGAGTAGGGAGCAGTTCTTC. Translation: CASSFRTSGSREQFF. Looking up the rest from reference TRBV9 and TRBJ2-1 gives the full variable domain: DSGVTQTPKHLITATGQRVTLRCSPRSGDLSVYWYQQSLDQGLQFLIQYYNGEERAKGNILERFSAQQFPDLHSELNLSSLELGDSALYFCASSFRTSGSREQFFGPGTRLTVL.

The chain joins TRBV28 to TRBJ2-1; the match to TRBD1 covers 9 bases. The CDR3 runs to 13 residues. Germline V lookup: CDR1 MDHEN, CDR2 SYDVKM. Unmatched junction bases numbered 5, after V lost 10 bases and J lost 4 bases. Written as DNA, the CDR3 is TGTGCCACTAACAGGGGGCCTTACAATGAGCAGTTCTTC. Protein product: CATNRGPYNEQFF.

The chain employs TRBV19 and TRBJ1-5, with 7 bases aligning to TRBD1. This CDR3 has 14 residues. The germline gives CDR1 LNHDA, CDR2 SQIVND (reference sequence). V was clipped by 7 bases and J by 2 bases; unmatched bases: 5. CDR3 nucleotide sequence: TGTGCCAGTAACAGGGGAGGCGGCAATCAGCCCCAGCATTTT. The encoded protein is CASNRGGGNQPQHF.

V gene TRBV29-1 combines with J gene TRBJ1-6; D might be TRBD1 (5 bases). The CDR3 is made up of 14 amino acids. Germline CDR1 reads SQVTM; CDR2 reads ANQGSEA. Trimming left V 3 bases short and J 7 bases short, with 13 bases between. The CDR3 DNA reads as TGCAGCGTTGAGTTGGCAGGGCTCAATTCACCCCTCCACTTT. Its translation is CSVELAGLNSPLHF.

The gene calls are TRBV11-2 and TRBJ1-1; a weak D match, TRBD1 (6 bases). The CDR3 runs to 15 residues. From germline, CDR1 is SGHAT and CDR2 FQNNGV. V shed 0 bases and J shed 4 bases, with 12 bases lying between them. The chain's CDR3 is CASSLEGTGSTEAFF. The CDR3 DNA reads TGTGCCAGCAGCTTAGAGGGAACAGGGAGCACTGAAGCTTTCTTT.

Only one count was recorded for this clone. The gene calls are TRBV19 and TRBJ1-5; 7 bases agree with TRBD1. Looked up from germline, CDR1 is LNHDA and CDR2 is SQIVND (reference sequence). J was trimmed by 6 bases and V by 6 bases; bases with no gene match: 5. CDR3 size: 13 residues. The CDR3 spells CASRQTGTQPQHF. In DNA, the CDR3 is TGTGCCAGTAGACAGACAGGGACTCAGCCCCAGCATTTT.

This rearrangement joins TRBV4-1 to TRBJ1-2; D ambiguous. The germline CDR1 and CDR2 sequences are MGHRA and YSYEKL. V shed 4 bases and J shed 0 bases, with 12 bases lying between them. The CDR3 loop spans 15 amino acids. The CDR3 DNA follows: TGCGCCAGCAGCCCGAGTAGCCTTTCTAACTATGGCTACACCTTC. Translation gives CASSPSSLSNYGYTF.

This clone was seen a handful of times. The V call is TRBV2, the J call TRBJ2-7, with no clear D. This CDR3 contains 15 residues. The V and J ends lost 4 bases and 2 bases respectively, with 15 bases between them. Germline V CDR1 and CDR2: SNHLY, FYNNEI. The CDR3 DNA reads as TGTGCCAGCAGTGGAGGCCCACCGGAAACCTACGAGCAGTACTTC. It encodes CASSGGPPETYEQYF.

The gene calls are TRBV28 and TRBJ2-1; TRBD1 matches 12 bases. The V and J ends lost 6 bases and 6 bases, in that order; junction bases with no gene match: 6. Germline V lookup: CDR1 MDHEN, CDR2 SYDVKM. The CDR3 is made up of 15 amino acids. DNA of the CDR3: TGTGCCAGCAGCGAGGGGGACAGGGGGCTCAATGAGCAGTTCTTC. This translates into CASSEGDRGLNEQFF.

The J gene is TRBJ2-7, the V gene TRBV18, with TRBD2 matching 15 bases. The CDR3 totals 16 residues. Germline CDR1 is KGHSH and CDR2 is LQKENI. Trimming took 4 bases from V and 4 from J; bases not matched to a gene: 5. CDR3 loop: CASSQGLAGGMYEQYF. The CDR3 DNA follows: TGTGCCAGCTCACAGGGACTAGCGGGAGGTATGTACGAGCAGTACTTC.